This paragraph reports one T cell receptor (beta chain). The record originates from a study of blood T cell repertoires in COVID-19. Original processing methods: Reference gene primer amplification yielded estimated nucleated cell counts. Clones were read by immunoSEQ multiplex PCR, and TCRdb kept only the in-frame ones, dropping some. V and J calls and clone size follow that table, whereas D and trimming were derived from the DNA. Of fewer than 400,000 clones in the sample, roughly 91% are singletons; the top ten hold less than 2%. This CDR3 is 14 amino acids long. V shed 7 bases and J shed 0 bases, with 12 bases lying between them. In germline, CDR1 is SNHLY, CDR2 FYNNEI.

The sample was PBMCs or T cells enriched from blood (not recorded which). This chain links TRBV2 with TRBJ1-1; D not resolved. This clonotype was sampled from a woman aged 30 to 39 who had recovered from COVID-19. CDR3 in DNA: TGTGCCAGCAAAGTGCGGTCGGTGAACACTGAAGCTTTCTTT. This codes for CASKVRSVNTEAFF. The entire variable domain, with the rest obtained from reference TRBV2 and TRBJ1-1, is as follows: EPEVTQTPSHQVTQMGQEVILRCVPISNHLYFYWYRQILGQKVEFLVSFYNNEISEKSEIFDDQFSVERPDGSNFTLKIRSTKLEDSAMYFCASKVRSVNTEAFFGQGTRLTVV.